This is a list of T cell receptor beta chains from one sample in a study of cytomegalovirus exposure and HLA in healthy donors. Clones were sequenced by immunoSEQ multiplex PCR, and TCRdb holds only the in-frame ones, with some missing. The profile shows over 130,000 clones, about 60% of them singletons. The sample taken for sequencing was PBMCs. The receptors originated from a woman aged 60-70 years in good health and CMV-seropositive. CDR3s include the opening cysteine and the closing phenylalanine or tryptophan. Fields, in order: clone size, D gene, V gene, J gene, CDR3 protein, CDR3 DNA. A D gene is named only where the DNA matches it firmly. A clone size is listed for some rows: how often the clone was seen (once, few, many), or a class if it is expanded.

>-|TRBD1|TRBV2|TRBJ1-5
CASSGTGRSQPQHF
TGTGCCAGCAGTGGGACAGGCAGGAGTCAGCCCCAGCATTTT
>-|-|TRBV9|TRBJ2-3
CASSVRQTSTDTQYF
TGTGCCAGCAGCGTAAGGCAGACAAGCACAGATACGCAGTATTTT
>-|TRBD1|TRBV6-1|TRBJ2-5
CASRDLGQGAKTQYF
TGTGCCAGCAGAGACCTGGGACAGGGGGCGAAGACCCAGTACTTC
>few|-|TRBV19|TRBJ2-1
CASSLQRRNEQFF
TGTGCCAGTAGTCTTCAGAGGCGCAATGAGCAGTTCTTC
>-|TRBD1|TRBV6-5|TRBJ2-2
CASRDRQGDTGELFF
TGTGCCAGCAGAGACCGACAGGGCGACACCGGGGAGCTGTTTTTT
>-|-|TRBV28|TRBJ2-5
CASRSLATETQYF
TGTGCCAGCAGGTCCCTAGCGACAGAGACCCAGTACTTC
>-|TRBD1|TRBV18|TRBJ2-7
CASSPIRDSSYEQYF
TGTGCCAGCTCACCAATCCGGGACAGCTCCTACGAGCAGTACTTC
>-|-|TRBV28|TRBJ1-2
CASSSDTYGYTF
TGTGCCAGCAGTTCAGACACCTATGGCTACACCTTC
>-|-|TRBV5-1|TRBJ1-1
CASSFGGGMNTEAFF
TGCGCCAGCAGTTTTGGCGGGGGGATGAACACTGAAGCTTTCTTT
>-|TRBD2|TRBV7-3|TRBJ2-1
CASSRAPGTSDIEQFF
TGTGCCAGCAGCCGTGCCCCCGGGACTAGCGACATTGAGCAGTTCTTC
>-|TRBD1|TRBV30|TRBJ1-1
CALNRGNTEAFF
TGTGCCCTAAACAGGGGGAACACTGAAGCTTTCTTT
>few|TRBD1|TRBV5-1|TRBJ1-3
CASSSQGPGNTIYF
TGCGCCAGCAGCTCACAGGGGCCTGGAAACACCATATATTTT
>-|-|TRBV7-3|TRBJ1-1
CASSPLGAVEAFF
TGTGCCAGCAGCCCCCTGGGGGCAGTTGAAGCTTTCTTT
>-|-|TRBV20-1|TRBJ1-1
CSATGTEAFF
TGCAGTGCTACCGGGACTGAAGCTTTCTTT
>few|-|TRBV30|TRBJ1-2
CAWSVGVDYGYTF
TGTGCCTGGAGTGTCGGTGTCGACTATGGCTACACCTTC
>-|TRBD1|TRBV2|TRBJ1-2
CASSAGQLYGYTF
TGTGCCAGCAGTGCGGGACAGCTCTATGGCTACACCTTC
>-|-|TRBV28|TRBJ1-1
CASSFFSAEAFF
TGTGCCAGCAGTTTTTTCTCTGCTGAAGCTTTCTTT
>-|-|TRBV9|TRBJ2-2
CASSAHTGELFF
TGTGCCAGCAGCGCTCACACCGGGGAGCTGTTTTTT
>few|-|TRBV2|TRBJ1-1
CASSGQAMNTEAFF
TGTGCCAGCAGTGGACAGGCGATGAACACTGAAGCTTTCTTT
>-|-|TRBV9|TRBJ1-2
CASSVGNQGNRGYTF
TGTGCCAGCAGCGTAGGGAATCAGGGTAATAGGGGCTACACCTTC
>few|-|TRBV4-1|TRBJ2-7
CASSQTFGYEQYF
TGCGCCAGCAGCCAAACTTTCGGGTACGAGCAGTACTTC
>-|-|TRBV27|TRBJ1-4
CATGRVGEKLFF
TGTGCCACCGGCAGGGTTGGAGAAAAACTGTTTTTT
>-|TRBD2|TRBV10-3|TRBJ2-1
CASLSSGTDNEQFF
TGTGCCAGCCTAAGTAGCGGGACCGACAATGAGCAGTTCTTC